This record looks at one T cell receptor (beta chain) sequence and its context. The antigen remains unidentified. Incorporated into the TCR beta cDNA libraries were unique molecular identifiers, which served to reduce PCR and sequencing biases. TCRdb independently ran MiXCR on the PCR reads; one entry per CDR3 protein. This table holds more than 450,000 distinct CDR3 sequences, under 40% found once. The V end lost 5 bases, the J end lost 0 bases, and 8 bases lay between the germline ends. The CDR3 extends over 15 amino acids. Germline CDR1 reads LNHDA; CDR2 reads SQIVND (reference sequence). The data belong to a study of post-analysis software for immune sequencing data. Study-level findings and limits: Included in a set of roughly five TRBV segments more frequent in patients than controls were TRBV5-6, TRBV5-1 and TRBV20-1.

The clonotype was recovered from a girl aged 2-17 years with multiple sclerosis. The chain combines TRBV19 with TRBJ1-6; D is ambiguous. The sequenced material came from blood. The CDR3 sequence is CASSEGSSYNSPLHF. The CDR3 nucleotides are TGTGCCAGTAGTGAAGGAAGCTCCTATAATTCACCCCTCCACTTT.